This T cell receptor (beta chain) is drawn from a study of blood T cell repertoires in COVID-19. On the study more broadly: From T cells, B-cell-depleted T cells, or PBMCs came the material, which was cDNA or gDNA.

Germline-derived CDR1 and CDR2 are LNHDA and SQIVND (reference sequence). The CDR3 has 15 amino acids. The V and J ends lost 3 bases and 6 bases, in that order; junction bases with no gene match: 7. Clones were read by immunoSEQ multiplex PCR, and TCRdb kept only the in-frame ones, dropping some. The table has about 300,000 clones, 85% seen once; the top ten hold roughly 2.6%. J is TRBJ2-1 and V is TRBV19; 8 nucleotides agree with TRBD1. The sequenced material came from PBMCs or T cells enriched from blood (not recorded which). The sequence was obtained from a woman between 45 and 60 years old who had recovered from COVID-19. CDR3 residues: CASSIQGAGGNEQFF. Written as DNA, the CDR3 is TGTGCCAGTAGTATCCAGGGGGCAGGTGGCAATGAGCAGTTCTTC. Full variable domain (remainder filled in from reference TRBV19 and TRBJ2-1): DGGITQSPKYLFRKEGQNVTLSCEQNLNHDAMYWYRQDPGQGLRLIYYSQIVNDFQKGDIAEGYSVSREKKESFPLTVTSAQKNPTAFYLCASSIQGAGGNEQFFGPGTRLTVL.